Shown below are 23 T cell receptor beta chains from a single sample sequenced in a study of monozygotic twins with cystic fibrosis. Data came from immunoSEQ multiplex PCR; TCRdb stores just in-frame clones and leaves some out. The sample yields around 20,000 clones, around nine tenths seen once. The source material was blood. All receptors derive from a woman in her twenties or thirties with cystic fibrosis.

The chain employs TRBV6-5 and TRBJ1-3; D gene ambiguous. This CDR3 contains 15 residues. Trimming removed 5 bases from V and 2 bases from J, with 13 bases in between. The germline V gene has CDR1 MNHEY and CDR2 SVGAGI. CDR3: CASSKSSSAGNTIYF. The CDR3 DNA follows: TGTGCCAGCAGTAAATCGAGCTCTGCTGGAAACACCATATATTTT.

The rearrangement uses TRBV7-2 and TRBJ2-1; 7 bases fit TRBD1. V gave up 1 base and J gave up 9 bases; unmatched junction bases: 6. The CDR3 extends over 14 amino acids. Germline CDR1 SGHTA, CDR2 FQGNSA. The CDR3 here is CASSLDGTVAEQFF. The CDR3 DNA sequence: TGTGCCAGCAGCTTAGATGGGACAGTAGCTGAGCAGTTCTTC.

CDR3 DNA: TGTGCCAGTAGTGATAGCGGACAAGAGACCCAGTACTTC. It encodes CASSDSGQETQYF. V and J are TRBV19 and TRBJ2-5; weak D call: TRBD2 (6 bases). Germline values: CDR1 LNHDA, CDR2 SQIVND (reference sequence). CDR3 size: 13 residues. The V end lost 5 bases, the J end lost 2 bases, and 9 bases lay between the germline ends.

The genes are TRBV7-9 and TRBJ2-7, with a weak D call TRBD2 (6 bases). The CDR3 has 14 residues. V dropped 3 bases and J dropped 5 bases, with 14 bases sitting between them. Germline CDR1 reads SEHNR; CDR2 reads FQNEAQ (reference sequence). The CDR3 loop is CASSLSGGSDEQYF. CDR3 in DNA: TGTGCCAGCAGCTTGTCCGGGGGTTCGGACGAGCAGTACTTC.

The chain's CDR3 is CASSVDLNGGGVDYGYTF. The CDR3, as DNA: TGTGCCAGCAGCGTAGATTTGAACGGGGGCGGGGTAGACTATGGCTACACCTTC. This chain links TRBV9 with TRBJ1-2; tentatively, D is TRBD1 (6 bases). The CDR3 has 18 amino acids. Trimming left V 0 bases short and J 3 bases short, with 21 bases between. In germline, CDR1 is SGDLS, CDR2 YYNGEE.

The chain couples TRBV5-5 to TRBJ2-5; D not resolved. The germline gives CDR1 SGHKS, CDR2 YYEKEE (reference sequence). Trimming shortened V by 0 bases and J by 5 bases, and 5 bases separated the two germline ends. The CDR3 has 12 residues. This CDR3 is CASSLAAETQYF. The DNA of the CDR3 is TGTGCCAGCAGCTTGGCCGCGGAGACCCAGTACTTC.

This clone was seen only once. The V gene is TRBV5-1, the J gene TRBJ2-3; TRBD1 agrees at 8 bases. CDR1 and CDR2 from the germline V gene are SGHRS and YFSETQ. CDR3 length: 15 amino acids. The trim removed 0 bases at V and 4 bases at J, leaving 4 bases unmatched. CDR3 in amino acids: CASSLGGQGPDTQYF. CDR3 nucleotides: TGCGCCAGCAGCTTGGGTGGACAGGGTCCAGATACGCAGTATTTT.

This rearrangement joins TRBV11-2 to TRBJ2-7; D gene uncertain. In germline, CDR1 is SGHAT, CDR2 FQNNGV. Trimming pared 4 bases from V and 0 bases from J, leaving 19 bases between. CDR3 length: 17 residues. The CDR3 coding sequence is TGTGCCAGCAGCTGGAATTCACTGCCAGGTACCTCCTACGAGCAGTACTTC. Amino acid sequence: CASSWNSLPGTSYEQYF.

The genes are TRBV28 and TRBJ2-7, with D tentatively TRBD1 or TRBD2 (5 bases each). The CDR3 runs to 14 residues. V dropped 6 bases and J dropped 3 bases, with 15 bases sitting between them. The germline V gene has CDR1 MDHEN and CDR2 SYDVKM. CDR3: CASRGDPKNYEQYF. The CDR3, as DNA: TGTGCCAGCAGAGGGGACCCTAAGAACTACGAGCAGTACTTC.

The chain uses TRBV6-5 and TRBJ2-3, with D possibly being TRBD2 (5 bases). This CDR3 spans 13 amino acids. The ends were cut back, 6 bases at V and 5 bases at J, with 12 bases in the middle. CDR1 is MNHEY and CDR2 is SVGAGI in the germline V gene. The CDR3 spells CASSPLVGDTQYF. The CDR3 nucleotides are TGTGCCAGCAGCCCACTAGTCGGAGATACGCAGTATTTT.

The chain carries TRBV5-1 and TRBJ1-4, with D possibly matching TRBD1 (6 bases). Per germline, CDR1 SGHRS and CDR2 YFSETQ. The CDR3 sequence is 18 residues long. Trimming removed 0 bases from V and 7 bases from J, with 22 bases in between. CDR3 loop: CASSLGGGLQGVREKLFF. The CDR3 DNA reads as TGCGCCAGCAGCTTGGGGGGCGGTCTACAGGGAGTCCGTGAAAAACTGTTTTTT.

The rearrangement links TRBV7-9 to TRBJ1-2; D gene ambiguous. Per germline, CDR1 SEHNR and CDR2 FQNEAQ (reference sequence). CDR3 size: 11 residues. The germline V and J ends were trimmed by 8 bases and 1 base, with 5 bases remaining between them. CDR3 residues: CASGVNYGYTF. The DNA for the CDR3 is TGTGCCAGCGGGGTTAACTATGGCTACACCTTC.

The chain links TRBV27 to TRBJ2-5; D is perhaps TRBD1 or TRBD2 (5 bases each). CDR3 length equals 13 residues. Trimming cost V 2 bases and J 7 bases, with 11 bases left between them. Germline assignment: CDR1 MNHEY and CDR2 SMNVEV (reference sequence). CDR3 in amino acids: CASSLQGRGTQYF. CDR3 nucleotides: TGTGCCAGCAGTTTACAGGGCCGGGGGACCCAGTACTTC.

The chain links TRBV7-2 to TRBJ2-7, with D uncertain. Germline assignment: CDR1 SGHTA and CDR2 FQGNSA. The CDR3 has 15 amino acids. V gave up 4 bases and J gave up 0 bases, with 13 bases separating them. CDR3 amino acids: CASSSQASFSYEQYF. The CDR3 coding sequence is TGTGCCAGCAGCTCCCAGGCTTCATTCTCCTACGAGCAGTACTTC.

The rearrangement joins TRBV7-9 to TRBJ2-2, with TRBD1 identical over 7 bases. The CDR3 contains 15 residues. Germline-derived CDR1 and CDR2 are SEHNR and FQNEAQ (reference sequence). Trimming took 5 bases from V and 3 from J; bases not matched to a gene: 6. CDR3 sequence (DNA): TGTGCCAGCAGCCTTCGACAGGGCCACACCGGGGAGCTGTTTTTT. Amino acid sequence: CASSLRQGHTGELFF. The full variable domain, in which reference TRBV7-9 and TRBJ2-2 provide the parts outside the CDR3, is DTGVSQNPRHKITKRGQNVTFRCDPISEHNRLYWYRQTLGQGPEFLTYFQNEAQLEKSRLLSDRFSAERPKGSFSTLEIQRTEQGDSAMYLCASSLRQGHTGELFFGEGSRLTVL.

The CDR3 region has the DNA TGTGCCAGCAGCCACCGGGAGGGGGGTAATGAGCAGTACTTC. It yields the protein CASSHREGGNEQYF. This chain links TRBV5-6 with TRBJ2-7; 8 bases fit TRBD2. Germline V gene lookup returns CDR1 SGHDT and CDR2 YYEEEE. This CDR3 has 14 residues. V lost 4 bases to trimming and J lost 7 bases; unmatched junction nucleotides: 10.

V and J are TRBV10-1 and TRBJ2-6; no clear D gene. CDR1 and CDR2 from the germline V gene are WNHNN and SYGVQD (reference sequence). Trimming removed 2 bases from V and 4 bases from J, with 6 bases in between. The CDR3 is 14 amino acids. The CDR3 nucleotides are TGCGCCAGCAGTGAGAGTCCGGGGGCCAACGTCCTGACTTTC. Its protein product is CASSESPGANVLTF.

The rearrangement links TRBV4-1 to TRBJ2-5, with TRBD1 identical over 12 bases. There are 18 residues in the CDR3. With V trimmed by 1 base and J by 4 bases, 10 bases remained unmatched. Germline-derived CDR1 and CDR2 are MGHRA and YSYEKL. For the CDR3, the DNA is TGCGCCAGCAGCCAAGTCAGTATACGGGACAGGGGGCGAGAGACCCAGTACTTC. It yields the protein CASSQVSIRDRGRETQYF.

The V and J genes are TRBV30 and TRBJ1-2, with no clear D. The V gene's germline CDR1 is GTSNPN and CDR2 SVGIG (reference sequence). The CDR3 is 16 amino acids. V was trimmed by 0 bases and J by 5 bases, leaving 19 bases between them. The CDR3 sequence: CAWSVKYSAGSYGYTF. CDR3 DNA: TGTGCCTGGAGTGTTAAGTATTCGGCGGGAAGTTATGGCTACACCTTC.

The chain links TRBV11-2 to TRBJ2-3; 9 bases match TRBD2. CDR1 is SGHAT and CDR2 is FQNNGV in the germline V gene. The CDR3 length is 15 residues. V was clipped by 3 bases and J by 2 bases; unmatched bases: 3. DNA of the CDR3: TGTGCCAGCAGCTTTAGCGGGGGTGACACAGATACGCAGTATTTT. Protein sequence: CASSFSGGDTDTQYF.

The gene calls are TRBV19 and TRBJ2-3; TRBD2 matches 11 bases. Germline V gives CDR1 LNHDA, CDR2 SQIVND (reference sequence). There are 15 residues in the CDR3. The ends lost 5 bases at V and 5 bases at J; junction bases unmatched: 6. The chain's CDR3 is CASSDSGGVKDTQYF. CDR3 DNA: TGTGCCAGTAGTGATAGCGGGGGGGTTAAAGATACGCAGTATTTT.

V gene TRBV2 combines with J gene TRBJ2-3, with 12 bases lining up with TRBD2. With V trimmed by 5 bases and J by 2 bases, 5 bases remained unmatched. The CDR3 spans 16 residues. Germline values: CDR1 SNHLY, CDR2 FYNNEI. In DNA form, the CDR3 reads TGTGCCAGCAGTCGACTAGCGGGGGTACCCACAGATACGCAGTATTTT. This gives the protein CASSRLAGVPTDTQYF.

This clone was counted once. The V call is TRBV6-1, the J call TRBJ1-2, with D unresolved. In germline, CDR1 is MNHNS, CDR2 SASEGT. V was cut by 0 bases and J by 2 bases, with 13 bases left in between. This CDR3 region has 16 residues. The CDR3 DNA sequence: TGTGCCAGCAGTGAAGCGCCCTCAGGACGGAACTATGGCTACACCTTC. This sequence encodes CASSEAPSGRNYGYTF.